The following is a TCR beta chain sequence with its context. Methods used by the authors: Nucleated cell counts were estimated from reference gene primer amplification. Clones were read by immunoSEQ multiplex PCR, and TCRdb kept only the in-frame ones, dropping some. For V, J and clone size, that table is used; D and trimming come from the DNA. The data show about 270,000 clones, 91% seen once. This sample was taken from a study of blood T cell repertoires in COVID-19. About the research overall: There were acute and convalescent COVID-19 samples, and they came from the United States, Italy and Spain.

The CDR3 spans 18 residues. Germline V gives CDR1 SGHTA, CDR2 FQGTGA. Trimming cost V 1 base and J 4 bases; bases outside gene matches: 13. Before they entered the study, exposed participants had met a COVID-19 case within 2 weeks. The V gene is TRBV7-3, the J gene TRBJ2-5; 9 bases are a match to TRBD2. Specimen: PBMCs or T cells enriched from blood (not recorded which). This sequence was found in a middle-aged man who had been exposed to COVID-19. Written as DNA, the CDR3 is TGTGCCAGCAGCTTAAGCGGAGGTCAGCGGGAGGACGCAGAGACCCAGTACTTC. Residues: CASSLSGGQREDAETQYF.